The 18 T cell receptor beta chains below come from one sample, sequenced in a study of blood T cell repertoires in COVID-19. The table came from immunoSEQ multiplex PCR; TCRdb's copy has only in-frame clones and leaves some out. The table includes some 120,000 clones, roughly 84% detected once. The sequenced sample consisted of peripheral blood. The receptors come from a young woman who had recovered from COVID-19.

The V call is TRBV13, the J call TRBJ2-4; 9 nucleotides align to TRBD1. Germline lookup yields CDR1 PRHDT and CDR2 FYEKMQ (reference sequence). The CDR3 is made up of 14 amino acids. Trimming removed 5 bases from V and 7 bases from J; junction bases left unmatched: 6. CDR3 protein: CASSLGQGRNIQYF. For the CDR3, the DNA is TGTGCCAGCAGCCTTGGACAGGGGAGGAACATTCAGTACTTC.

The rearrangement uses TRBV19 and TRBJ2-3; 12 positions match TRBD1. The J segment lost 6 bases and the V segment lost 4 bases, leaving 5 bases of the junction unmatched. Germline lookup yields CDR1 LNHDA and CDR2 SQIVND (reference sequence). This CDR3 comprises 15 residues. The CDR3 DNA reads as TGTGCCAGTAGTACCGGGACAGGGGGCTCCGATACGCAGTATTTT. Its translation is CASSTGTGGSDTQYF. The full variable domain, its missing parts supplied by reference TRBV19 and TRBJ2-3, is DGGITQSPKYLFRKEGQNVTLSCEQNLNHDAMYWYRQDPGQGLRLIYYSQIVNDFQKGDIAEGYSVSREKKESFPLTVTSAQKNPTAFYLCASSTGTGGSDTQYFGPGTRLTVL.

The J gene is TRBJ1-2, the V gene TRBV19; D is possibly TRBD1 (5 bases). There are 16 residues in the CDR3. The germline V gene has CDR1 LNHDA and CDR2 SQIVND (reference sequence). With 7 bases removed from V and 2 bases from J, the gap between germline ends came to 20 bases. DNA of the CDR3: TGTGCCAGTAACACTAAACCGGGACTCTTGAACTATGGCTACACCTTC. It specifies CASNTKPGLLNYGYTF. The whole variable domain, remainder taken from reference TRBV19 and TRBJ1-2, is DGGITQSPKYLFRKEGQNVTLSCEQNLNHDAMYWYRQDPGQGLRLIYYSQIVNDFQKGDIAEGYSVSREKKESFPLTVTSAQKNPTAFYLCASNTKPGLLNYGYTFGSGTRLTVV.

This clone was observed once. The genes are TRBV28 and TRBJ1-5, with 7 bases matching TRBD1. CDR3 length equals 16 residues. The junction had 8 bases not matched to a gene; V was cut back by 6 bases and J by 0 bases. Germline V gene sequence: CDR1 MDHEN, CDR2 SYDVKM. DNA of the CDR3: TGTGCCAGCAGGCCCGTGACAGGGACTAGCAATCAGCCCCAGCATTTT. Translating it yields CASRPVTGTSNQPQHF.

V gene TRBV30 combines with J gene TRBJ1-4; 9 nucleotides agree with TRBD1. CDR1 is GTSNPN and CDR2 is SVGIG in the germline V gene (reference sequence). The trim removed 2 bases at V and 7 bases at J, leaving 11 bases unmatched. CDR3 length equals 16 residues. The CDR3 here is CAWSSIQGAPVEKLFF. The CDR3 DNA follows: TGTGCCTGGAGTTCCATACAGGGGGCGCCGGTTGAAAAACTGTTTTTT.

J is TRBJ2-7 and V is TRBV6-5, with 10 bases aligning to TRBD2. Germline V gives CDR1 MNHEY, CDR2 SVGAGI. The CDR3 consists of 14 residues. Trimming took 11 bases from V and 6 from J; bases not matched to a gene: 13. The CDR3 sequence is CACSLWLAGVEQYF. CDR3 sequence (DNA): TGTGCCTGTTCGTTGTGGCTAGCGGGAGTCGAGCAGTACTTC.

The CDR3 reads CASSQEAIREGTEAFF. As DNA, the CDR3 is TGTGCCAGCAGCCAAGAGGCGATAAGGGAGGGCACTGAAGCTTTCTTT. V and J are TRBV14 and TRBJ1-1; no reliable D call. Germline CDR1 SGHDN, CDR2 FVKESK. CDR3 length: 16 residues. Trimming stripped 0 bases from V and 4 bases from J, with 15 bases between.

This clone has ten or more counts. V usage is TRBV5-5 and J usage is TRBJ1-5; TRBD1 agrees at 7 bases. V shed 0 bases, J shed 7 bases, and the junction held 7 bases outside the gene matches. Germline CDR1 reads SGHKS; CDR2 reads YYEKEE (reference sequence). This CDR3 is 15 amino acids long. The CDR3 sequence: CASSLVGGQHQPQHF. DNA of the CDR3: TGTGCCAGCAGCTTGGTCGGGGGACAGCACCAGCCCCAGCATTTT.

In its sample, this clone was seen a few times. V usage is TRBV14 and J usage is TRBJ1-4; TRBD1 matches at 7 bases. Trimming cost V 4 bases and J 2 bases; bases outside gene matches: 4. This CDR3 contains 15 residues. Germline CDR1 reads SGHDN; CDR2 reads FVKESK. The CDR3 DNA reads as TGTGCCAGCAGCCGAGGACAGGTTACTAATGAAAAACTGTTTTTT. This gives the protein CASSRGQVTNEKLFF.

The DNA of the CDR3 is TGTGCCAGCAGTCCTGACAGGGTCAATGAAAAACTGTTTTTT. Protein product: CASSPDRVNEKLFF. The V gene is TRBV2, the J gene TRBJ1-4; 7 bases match TRBD1. The junction had 5 bases not matched to a gene; V was cut back by 5 bases and J by 5 bases. Germline V gives CDR1 SNHLY, CDR2 FYNNEI. The CDR3 is 14 amino acids. Using reference TRBV2 and TRBJ1-4 for the parts outside the CDR3, the full variable domain is EPEVTQTPSHQVTQMGQEVILRCVPISNHLYFYWYRQILGQKVEFLVSFYNNEISEKSEIFDDQFSVERPDGSNFTLKIRSTKLEDSAMYFCASSPDRVNEKLFFGSGTQLSVL.

This chain joins TRBV12-3 or TRBV12-4 and TRBJ2-7, with a tentative D call TRBD2 (6 bases). CDR3 size: 11 residues. Trimming removed 3 bases from V and 6 bases from J, with 6 bases in between. CDR3 nucleotide sequence: TGTGCCAGCAGTTTCGGGGGCGAGCAGTACTTC. The encoded protein is CASSFGGEQYF.

This rearrangement joins TRBV18 to TRBJ2-7, with TRBD1 as a possible D gene (6 bases). The CDR3 is 15 residues long. Germline lookup yields CDR1 KGHSH and CDR2 LQKENI. Trimming took 3 bases from V and 2 from J, leaving 14 bases between them. CDR3 in DNA: TGTGCCAGCTCACCTGGACAGAATCCAACCTACGAGCAGTACTTC. Translated, it gives CASSPGQNPTYEQYF.

The chain employs TRBV3-1 (or the pseudogene TRBV3-2) and TRBJ1-6, with D perhaps matching TRBD1 (6 bases). The V gene's germline CDR1 is LGHDT and CDR2 YNNKEL (reference sequence). Trimming removed 6 bases from V and 9 bases from J, with 18 bases in between. This CDR3 has 15 residues. CDR3 nucleotide sequence: TGTGCCAGCAGTCTGACAGGTCGCGGGAGTTCACCCCTCCACTTT. Translation: CASSLTGRGSSPLHF.

This clone was counted between two and nine times. CDR3 residues: CASSLAQGQSSGNTIYF. CDR3 DNA sequence: TGTGCCAGCAGCTTAGCTCAGGGGCAGAGCTCTGGAAACACCATATATTTT. The V and J genes are TRBV7-6 and TRBJ1-3, with a possible D match to TRBD1 (6 bases). Germline CDR1 SGHVS, CDR2 FNYEAQ. The V and J ends lost 0 bases and 0 bases respectively, with 12 bases between them. The CDR3 is made up of 17 amino acids.

This chain links TRBV30 with TRBJ1-2; D might be TRBD1 (6 bases). The germline V and J ends were trimmed by 1 base and 3 bases, with 9 bases remaining between them. Germline V gene lookup returns CDR1 GTSNPN and CDR2 SVGIG (reference sequence). The CDR3 contains 13 residues. The CDR3 protein is CAWSEGGYYGYTF. For the CDR3, the DNA is TGTGCCTGGAGTGAGGGGGGGTACTATGGCTACACCTTC.

This sequence joins TRBV15 and TRBJ1-5; D is unclear. CDR3 size: 14 residues. Trimming took off 0 bases at V and 0 bases at J, with 3 bases between the two ends. Germline V gives CDR1 LNHNV, CDR2 YYDKDF (reference sequence). CDR3 protein: CATSRDYSNQPQHF. The DNA of the CDR3 is TGTGCCACCAGCAGAGATTATAGCAATCAGCCCCAGCATTTT.

V gene TRBV7-3 combines with J gene TRBJ2-2; TRBD2 matches at 7 bases. In germline, CDR1 is SGHTA, CDR2 FQGTGA. The CDR3 is 14 amino acids. Trimming at V came to 3 bases and at J to 6 bases, leaving 4 bases not matched to a gene. The CDR3 loop reads CASSLRESPGELFF. The CDR3 nucleotides read TGTGCCAGCAGCTTGCGGGAGAGCCCCGGGGAGCTGTTTTTT.

The chain recombines TRBV18 with TRBJ2-3, with 8 bases identical to TRBD2. Trimming removed 6 bases from V and 3 bases from J; junction bases left unmatched: 8. The CDR3 spans 15 residues. Germline V gene sequence: CDR1 KGHSH, CDR2 LQKENI. This chain's CDR3 is CASSKPGGPTDTQYF. As DNA, the CDR3 is TGTGCCAGCTCCAAGCCGGGGGGGCCGACAGATACGCAGTATTTT.